This T cell receptor (beta chain) was sequenced in a study of cytomegalovirus exposure and HLA in healthy donors. Germline CDR1 DFQATT, CDR2 SNEGSKA (reference sequence). The CDR3 length is 11 residues. To note about this clone: Its cognate antigen is unknown.

PCR involved 60 Vbeta and 13 Jbeta primers. Some clones are missing from TCRdb's copy, which holds only in-frame ones; the method was immunoSEQ multiplex PCR. Altogether 140,000 to 150,000 clones are present, over 70% being singletons, with the ten largest covering around 6.7%. Points from the study as a whole: CMV serostatus was the sole immune exposure data available. In vitro checks showed that three CMV-associated chains really do target CMV antigens.

The V gene is TRBV20-1, the J gene TRBJ1-2; D is possibly TRBD1 (5 bases). This sequence was found in a woman between 35 and 50 years old in good health and CMV-seropositive. The sample comprised PBMCs. The CDR3 DNA reads as TGCAGCGCCTGGGGGGGGGATGGCTACACCTTC. Residues: CSAWGGDGYTF.